This T cell receptor beta chain came from a study of blood T cell repertoires in COVID-19. Looking at the study overall: Italy, Spain and the United States were the sources of the convalescent and acute COVID-19 samples. PBMCs, B-cell-depleted T cells, or T cells were the source of the cDNA or gDNA that made up the material.

Germline CDR1 reads MRHNA; CDR2 reads SNTAGT. Trimming took off 0 bases at V and 1 base at J, with 6 bases between the two ends. The CDR3 contains 15 residues. The Seattle patients, enrolled during active infection, were followed longitudinally. The data were produced by immunoSEQ multiplex PCR, yet TCRdb's version contains in-frame clones alone and is incomplete. The sample has 300,000 to 350,000 clones, about 87% seen once; the top ten hold about 6%. This clone was counted at least ten times. The chain recombines TRBV6-4 with TRBJ2-2; no reliable D call. The sequence derives from a woman in her 50s with COVID-19, enrolled during active disease. Sequencing was performed on peripheral blood. The CDR3 bases are TGTGCCAGCAGTGACTCGAGACTGAACACCGGGGAGCTGTTTTTT. Translating it yields CASSDSRLNTGELFF.